The TCR beta chain under discussion was sequenced for a study of ipilimumab plus nivolumab after autologous stem cell transplantation. Background on the study: Patients received a median of about 5 ipilimumab and 8 nivolumab doses.

The method was immunoSEQ multiplex PCR; TCRdb's version includes in-frame clones alone and lacks a portion of them. The sample includes 84,000 or so clones, around 80% of them seen just once. This CDR3 is built from 15 residues. Germline-derived CDR1 and CDR2 are SGHRS and YFSETQ. V was shortened by 7 bases and J by 1 base, with 12 bases between the two germline ends. Checkpoint therapy with ipilimumab 1 mg/kg began 14 to 28 days after transplant. Through week 26, nivolumab 3 mg/kg IV was given weeks 1, 4, 7, 10, then biweekly. The sample in question was PBMCs, obtained in a trial of ipilimumab plus nivolumab as post-transplant consolidation. The V gene is TRBV5-1, the J gene TRBJ2-6, with a possible D match to TRBD1 (5 bases). This receptor was taken from a male donor with diffuse large B-cell lymphoma. The CDR3 DNA sequence: TGCGCCAGCTCTATATCAGGGTCTGGGGCCAACGTCCTGACTTTC. Amino acid sequence: CASSISGSGANVLTF.